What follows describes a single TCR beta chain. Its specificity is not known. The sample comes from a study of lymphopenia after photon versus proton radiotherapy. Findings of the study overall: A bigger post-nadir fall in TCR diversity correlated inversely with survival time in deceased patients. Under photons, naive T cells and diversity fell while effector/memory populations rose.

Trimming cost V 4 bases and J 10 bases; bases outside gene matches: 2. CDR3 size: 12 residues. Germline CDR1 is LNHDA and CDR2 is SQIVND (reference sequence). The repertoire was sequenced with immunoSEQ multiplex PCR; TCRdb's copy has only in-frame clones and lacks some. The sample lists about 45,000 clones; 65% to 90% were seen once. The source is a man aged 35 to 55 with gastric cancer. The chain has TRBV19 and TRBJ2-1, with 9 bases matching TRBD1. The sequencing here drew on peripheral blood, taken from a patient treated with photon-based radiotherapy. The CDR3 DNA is TGTGCCAGTAGTAACACAGGGGGCGAGCAGTTCTTC. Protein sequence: CASSNTGGEQFF.